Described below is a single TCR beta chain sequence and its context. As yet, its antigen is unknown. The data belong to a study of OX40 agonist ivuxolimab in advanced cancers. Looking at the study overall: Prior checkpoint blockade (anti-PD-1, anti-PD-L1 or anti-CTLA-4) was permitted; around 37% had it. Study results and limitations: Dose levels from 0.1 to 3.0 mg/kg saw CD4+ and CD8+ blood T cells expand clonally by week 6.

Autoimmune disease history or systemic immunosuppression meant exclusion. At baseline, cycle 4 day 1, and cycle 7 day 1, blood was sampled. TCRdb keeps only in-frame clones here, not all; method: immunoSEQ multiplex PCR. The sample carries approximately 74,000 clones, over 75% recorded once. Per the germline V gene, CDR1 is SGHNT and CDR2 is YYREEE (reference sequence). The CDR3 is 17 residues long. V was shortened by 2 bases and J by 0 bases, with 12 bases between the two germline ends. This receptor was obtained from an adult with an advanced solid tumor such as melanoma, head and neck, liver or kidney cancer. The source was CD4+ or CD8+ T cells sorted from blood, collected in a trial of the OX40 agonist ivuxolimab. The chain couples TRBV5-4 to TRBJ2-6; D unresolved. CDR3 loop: CASSLAGSYSGANVLTF. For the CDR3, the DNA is TGTGCCAGCAGCTTAGCAGGATCATACTCTGGGGCCAACGTCCTGACTTTC.